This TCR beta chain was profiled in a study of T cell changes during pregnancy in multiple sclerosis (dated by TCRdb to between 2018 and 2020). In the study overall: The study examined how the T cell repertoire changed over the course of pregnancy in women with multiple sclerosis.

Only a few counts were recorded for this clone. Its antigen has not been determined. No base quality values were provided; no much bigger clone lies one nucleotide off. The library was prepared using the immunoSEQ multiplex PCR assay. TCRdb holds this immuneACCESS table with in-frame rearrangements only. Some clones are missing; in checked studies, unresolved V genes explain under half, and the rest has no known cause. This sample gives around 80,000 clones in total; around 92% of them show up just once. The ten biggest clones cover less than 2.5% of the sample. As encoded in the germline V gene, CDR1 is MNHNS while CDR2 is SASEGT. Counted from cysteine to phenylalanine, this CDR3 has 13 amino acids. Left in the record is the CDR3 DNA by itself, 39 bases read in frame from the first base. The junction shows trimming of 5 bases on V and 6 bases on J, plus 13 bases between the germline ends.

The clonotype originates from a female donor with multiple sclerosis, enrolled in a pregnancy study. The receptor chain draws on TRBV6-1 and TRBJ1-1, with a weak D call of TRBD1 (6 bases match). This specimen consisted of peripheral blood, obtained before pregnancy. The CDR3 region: CASSRVDSPEAFF. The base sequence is TGTGCCAGCAGTCGGGTGGACAGCCCTGAAGCTTTCTTT.